This T cell receptor (beta chain) was captured by sequencing in a study of response to subunit inactivated influenza vaccine. From the RT-PCR reads, TCRdb called clonotypes with MiXCR, one entry per CDR3 protein. This repertoire shows about 190,000 distinct CDR3 sequences, approximately 15% found once; its top ten account for about 25%. A word on this clonotype: Its target is not known.

Study-wide points: Authors suggested few new T cells are recruited by each seasonal influenza vaccination.

The V gene end was trimmed by 4 bases and the J gene end by 3 bases; junction bases not matched to a gene: 8. CDR3 size: 16 residues. Germline CDR1 and CDR2: SGHVS and FQNEAQ. This clonotype was obtained from a man aged 50 to 59 who received an inactivated influenza vaccine. This chain uses TRBV7-8 with TRBJ1-4, with 7 bases matching TRBD1. The sequenced sample was CD8+ T cells sorted from PBMCs, obtained 5 days after vaccination. The CDR3 sequence: CASSSKRTGANEKLFF. In DNA, the CDR3 is TGTGCCAGCAGCTCCAAGAGGACAGGCGCTAATGAAAAACTGTTTTTT. Looking up the rest from reference TRBV7-8 and TRBJ1-4 gives the full variable domain: GAGVSQSPRYKVAKRGQDVALRCDPISGHVSLFWYQQALGQGPEFLTYFQNEAQLDKSGLPSDRFFAERPEGSVSTLKIQRTQQEDSAVYLCASSSKRTGANEKLFFGSGTQLSVL.